One and the same sample provided the 31 T cell receptor beta chains below, sequenced in a study of molecular identifiers for immune sequencing clone quantification. TCRdb fed the PCR reads into MiXCR, producing one record per CDR3 protein. The sample includes about 510,000 distinct CDR3 sequences, under 30% of them seen just once. Sequenced material: naive CD8+ T cells from blood, with Jurkat cell RNA spiked in. Noted subset: FACS-sorted CD8+CD4-CCR7+CD45RA+ naive T cells. The source is a human donor in good health. Some libraries in this study had Jurkat cell RNA spiked in.

This clonotype was seen more than once but under ten times. The genes are TRBV7-9 and TRBJ2-5, with D tentatively TRBD2 (5 bases). The CDR3 is made up of 13 amino acids. Trimming left V 4 bases short and J 3 bases short, with 9 bases between. Germline loops: CDR1 SEHNR, CDR2 FQNEAQ (reference sequence). CDR3 in amino acids: CASSSALEETQYF. CDR3 in DNA: TGTGCCAGCAGCTCCGCACTAGAAGAGACCCAGTACTTC.

A word on this clonotype: One junction end disagrees with the germline gene, perhaps due to a read error. V gene TRBV30 combines with J gene TRBJ2-7; the match to TRBD1 covers 7 bases. CDR3 length: 13 amino acids. The germline gives CDR1 GTSNPN, CDR2 SVGIG (reference sequence). The CDR3 bases are TGTGCCTGGAGTGGGGTAGGGGGCTACGGGCAGTACTTC. Amino acid sequence: CAWSGVGGYGQYF.

This chain uses TRBV24-1 with TRBJ2-7; D gene unclear. Trimming removed 5 bases from V and 3 bases from J, with 7 bases in between. This CDR3 comprises 12 residues. Looked up from germline, CDR1 is KGHDR and CDR2 is SFDVKD. The CDR3 is CATSGELYEQYF. The CDR3 nucleotides read TGTGCCACCAGTGGCGAACTCTACGAGCAGTACTTC.

The chain employs TRBV7-6 and TRBJ2-7, with TRBD2 matching 9 bases. This CDR3 is built from 13 residues. V lost 5 bases and J lost 5; bases outside the gene matches: 4. Germline V lookup: CDR1 SGHVS, CDR2 FNYEAQ. The CDR3 sequence is CASSPCGRDEQYF. DNA for the CDR3: TGTGCCAGCAGCCCATGCGGGAGGGACGAGCAGTACTTC.

The V and J genes are TRBV12-3 or TRBV12-4 and TRBJ2-3, with D uncertain. V gave up 11 bases and J gave up 2 bases, with 14 bases separating them. The CDR3 runs 13 residues. CDR3: CAGLSWVTDTQYF. In nucleotides, the CDR3 is TGTGCCGGCCTCTCGTGGGTCACAGATACGCAGTATTTT.

The rearrangement uses TRBV27 and TRBJ2-1; the D gene is possibly TRBD2 (5 bases). Trimming took 2 bases from V and 0 from J, leaving 8 bases between them. The germline V gene encodes CDR1 MNHEY and CDR2 SMNVEV (reference sequence). CDR3 length equals 15 residues. The CDR3 sequence: CASSLVATSYNEQFF. The CDR3 region has the DNA TGTGCCAGCAGTTTAGTAGCGACCTCCTACAATGAGCAGTTCTTC.

As for this clonotype: A much larger clone lies one base from this, so it may be a read error. This sequence joins TRBV25-1 and TRBJ2-7; maybe TRBD1 (5 bases). Looked up from germline, CDR1 is MGHDK and CDR2 is SYGVNS. This CDR3 contains 15 residues. CDR3 in DNA: TGTGCCAGCGGTGATCCCGACAGCGTCTCCTACGAGCAGTACTTC. As protein: CASGDPDSVSYEQYF.

This clonotype was recorded a few times. The CDR3 region has the DNA TGTGCCAGCAGCCAACTAATACTAGCGGGACTCACAGATACGCAGTATTTT. It specifies CASSQLILAGLTDTQYF. This chain uses TRBV11-2 with TRBJ2-3, with 10 bases that match TRBD2. This CDR3 is built from 17 residues. Germline CDR1 reads SGHAT; CDR2 reads FQNNGV. With V trimmed by 5 bases and J by 2 bases, 10 bases remained unmatched.

The chain recombines TRBV3-1 with TRBJ2-3; 9 bases fit TRBD2. The V gene's germline CDR1 is LGHDT and CDR2 YNNKEL (reference sequence). Trimming at V came to 5 bases and at J to 8 bases, leaving 8 bases not matched to a gene. The CDR3 has 14 amino acids. The CDR3 DNA follows: TGTGCCAGCAGCTTGGGAGCGGGGGGTGCTACGCAGTATTTT. Translated: CASSLGAGGATQYF.

The V call is TRBV5-3, the J call TRBJ2-1, with D perhaps TRBD2 (5 bases). TRBV5-3 is noted as an ORF with a role that remains uncertain. This CDR3 spans 14 amino acids. Trimming removed 8 bases at V and 7 bases at J, with 19 bases between. DNA of the CDR3: TGTGCCAGCAGCCCGCCTTTAGGCGGGAATGAGCAGTTCTTC. Translating gives CASSPPLGGNEQFF.

This clonotype appeared a few times. This chain joins TRBV30 and TRBJ1-1; 8 positions agree with TRBD1. V lost 8 bases, J lost 6 bases, and 8 bases stayed unmatched. This CDR3 has 12 amino acids. From germline, CDR1 is GTSNPN and CDR2 SVGIG (reference sequence). The CDR3 sequence is CAKEDRASEAFF. As DNA, the CDR3 is TGTGCCAAGGAGGACAGGGCGTCTGAAGCTTTCTTT.

V gene TRBV27 combines with J gene TRBJ2-5; possibly TRBD2 for D (7 bases). The V end lost 5 bases, the J end lost 4 bases, and 14 bases lay between the germline ends. The CDR3 is made up of 14 amino acids. Germline V gives CDR1 MNHEY, CDR2 SMNVEV (reference sequence). In DNA form, the CDR3 reads TGTGCCAGCAGTACCCGGGGGGCGGGAGAGACCCAGTACTTC. It is translated as CASSTRGAGETQYF.

The chain combines TRBV7-6 with TRBJ2-7; D is unresolved. Germline V lookup: CDR1 SGHVS, CDR2 FNYEAQ. V was clipped by 8 bases and J by 2 bases, with 10 bases between them. The CDR3 runs 12 residues. Written as DNA, the CDR3 is TGTGCCAGCGTGTCGGAAACCTACGAGCAGTACTTC. Translation gives CASVSETYEQYF. The full variable domain, rest sourced from reference TRBV7-6 and TRBJ2-7, is GAGVSQSPRYKVTKRGQDVALRCDPISGHVSLYWYRQALGQGPEFLTYFNYEAQQDKSGLPNDRFSAERPEGSISTLTIQRTEQRDSAMYRCASVSETYEQYFGPGTRLTVT.

This clonotype was seen repeatedly, ten times or more. The chain couples TRBV11-2 to TRBJ2-4; D may be TRBD2 (5 bases). CDR3 length: 12 amino acids. The V and J ends lost 8 bases and 3 bases respectively, with 8 bases between them. CDR1 is SGHAT, CDR2 FQNNGV, per germline. Here the CDR3 reads CASVGIKNIQYF. In DNA, the CDR3 is TGTGCCAGCGTCGGGATCAAAAACATTCAGTACTTC.

This clonotype occurred a few times. This chain links TRBV7-9 with TRBJ2-3; 12 positions match TRBD2. The CDR3 is 17 amino acids. V dropped 5 bases and J dropped 2; count of bases not matched to a gene: 8. CDR1 and CDR2 from the germline V gene are SEHNR and FQNEAQ (reference sequence). CDR3 region: CASSQAGTSGPTDTQYF. The DNA for the CDR3 is TGTGCCAGCAGCCAGGCGGGGACTAGCGGGCCCACAGATACGCAGTATTTT. Full variable domain (remainder filled in from reference TRBV7-9 and TRBJ2-3): DTGVSQNPRHKITKRGQNVTFRCDPISEHNRLYWYRQTLGQGPEFLTYFQNEAQLEKSRLLSDRFSAERPKGSFSTLEIQRTEQGDSAMYLCASSQAGTSGPTDTQYFGPGTRLTVL.

This sequence joins TRBV4-3 and TRBJ2-3, with D possibly being TRBD1 or TRBD2 (5 bases each). Germline V CDR1 and CDR2: LGHNA, YSLEER. Trimming removed 4 bases at V and 3 bases at J, with 23 bases between. The CDR3 loop spans 18 amino acids. CDR3 in DNA: TGCGCCAGCAGCCTTGAGGGCACTCCCGGGGCGATAACAGATACGCAGTATTTT. Translating it yields CASSLEGTPGAITDTQYF.

This clonotype was counted only a few times. The chain has TRBV7-6 and TRBJ1-6; D is possibly TRBD1 (5 bases). The CDR3 length is 14 residues. V was clipped by 1 base and J by 7 bases, with 8 bases between them. Germline CDR1 reads SGHVS; CDR2 reads FNYEAQ. CDR3 in DNA: TGTGCCAGCAGCTTAGGTCGACAGAATTCACCCCTCCACTTT. This sequence encodes CASSLGRQNSPLHF.

This clonotype was found many times. This sequence joins TRBV12-3 or TRBV12-4 and TRBJ2-3; D unclear. The CDR3 runs 15 residues. Trimming took 7 bases from V and 6 from J, leaving 20 bases between them. CDR3 bases: TGTGCCAGCACCCCCGCAGCCTACCACCCCGATACGCAGTATTTT. This sequence encodes CASTPAAYHPDTQYF.

This clonotype was counted at least ten times. J is TRBJ2-3 and V is TRBV20-1, with TRBD1 identical over 9 bases. After removal of 0 bases from V and 3 bases from J, the junction contained 7 bases not matched to a gene. The CDR3 sequence is 16 residues long. CDR1 and CDR2 (germline): DFQATT, SNEGSKA (reference sequence). The CDR3 loop reads CSARDLGQGITDTQYF. In DNA form, the CDR3 reads TGCAGTGCTAGAGATCTTGGACAGGGGATAACAGATACGCAGTATTTT.

The V gene is TRBV6-2 or TRBV6-3, the J gene TRBJ2-1; D call uncertain. The CDR3 spans 16 residues. Germline assignment: CDR1 MNHEY and CDR2 SVGEGT. The V gene lost 6 bases and the J gene lost 3 bases, with 18 bases spanning the gap. CDR3 sequence reads: CASRSGSRPYYNEQFF. The CDR3 nucleotides read TGTGCCAGCAGATCCGGTTCCAGGCCCTACTACAATGAGCAGTTCTTC.

This rearrangement joins TRBV12-3 or TRBV12-4 to TRBJ1-1; weak D call: TRBD1 (6 bases). CDR3 size: 13 residues. Trimming stripped 8 bases from V and 2 bases from J, with 12 bases between. The CDR3 bases are TGTGCCAGCGGGACACAGGAAAACACTGAAGCTTTCTTT. This gives the protein CASGTQENTEAFF.

Note on this clonotype: A much larger clone sits a single nucleotide away, making a read error possible. This chain links TRBV30 with TRBJ1-1; 8 nucleotides align to TRBD1. V was pared by 5 bases and J by 2 bases, with 10 bases of the junction left unmatched. This CDR3 contains 15 residues. In germline, CDR1 is GTSNPN, CDR2 SVGIG (reference sequence). The CDR3: CAWGSPGTGNTEAFF. CDR3 DNA sequence: TGTGCCTGGGGCAGTCCCGGGACAGGAAACACTGAAGCTTTCTTT. The full variable domain, with the rest looked up from reference TRBV30 and TRBJ1-1, is SQTIHQWPATLVQPVGSPLSLECTVEGTSNPNLYWYRQAAGRGLQLLFYSVGIGQISSEVPQNLSASRPQDRQFILSSKKLLLSDSGFYLCAWGSPGTGNTEAFFGQGTRLTVV.

In regard to this clonotype: One end of the junction varies from germline; a read error may be responsible. The chain has TRBV7-6 and TRBJ2-1, with D perhaps matching TRBD2 (5 bases). Germline V gene sequence: CDR1 SGHVS, CDR2 FNYEAQ. There are 14 residues in the CDR3. CDR3 nucleotides: TGTGCCAGCAGCTTATCCGCTAGCCCGAATGAGCGGTTCTTC. Its translation is CASSLSASPNERFF.

The chain combines TRBV30 with TRBJ2-3; 7 positions match TRBD1. Germline values: CDR1 GTSNPN, CDR2 SVGIG (reference sequence). V dropped 4 bases and J dropped 3; count of bases not matched to a gene: 4. This CDR3 has 13 residues. CDR3 in DNA: TGTGCCTGGACAGGGGGTTTGACAGATACGCAGTATTTT. Its translation is CAWTGGLTDTQYF.

The J gene is TRBJ2-2, the V gene TRBV12-3 or TRBV12-4, with D unresolved. This CDR3 has 12 residues. V was trimmed by 6 bases and J by 6 bases, leaving 8 bases between them. CDR3 protein: CASSQIPGELFF. CDR3 in DNA: TGTGCCAGCAGCCAAATCCCCGGGGAGCTGTTTTTT.

In its sample, this clonotype was seen a few times. The CDR3 spells CASSYSGTEYNEQFF. CDR3 bases: TGTGCCAGCAGTTACTCCGGGACAGAATACAATGAGCAGTTCTTC. V usage is TRBV27 and J usage is TRBJ2-1, with 7 bases identical to TRBD1. The CDR3 runs to 15 residues. Losses at the gene ends were 4 bases for V and 4 bases for J; bases not matched to a gene: 7. CDR1 is MNHEY and CDR2 is SMNVEV in the germline V gene (reference sequence).

Points on this clonotype: This may come from a read error, since a much larger clone is one base off. V gene TRBV24-1 combines with J gene TRBJ2-2; no clear D. V was shortened by 8 bases and J by 3 bases, with 6 bases between the two germline ends. The CDR3 is 12 residues long. Germline values: CDR1 KGHDR, CDR2 SFDVKD. The CDR3 DNA reads TGTGCCACCAAGGTAGACACCGGGGAGCTGTTTTTT. This sequence encodes CATKVDTGELFF.

As concerns this clonotype: With a much larger clone just one base away, this may be a read error. This CDR3 fails to terminate in the conserved phenylalanine or tryptophan, so it likely reflects a read error. This chain uses TRBV7-9 with TRBJ2-6, with D perhaps TRBD2 (6 bases). The CDR3 has 14 residues. Deletions cut 6 bases from V and 4 bases from J, with 10 bases between. The germline V gene has CDR1 SEHNR and CDR2 FQNEAQ (reference sequence). Written as DNA, the CDR3 is TGTGCCAGCAGTTGGGACTCCGGGGCCAACGTCCTGACTGTC. The encoded protein is CASSWDSGANVLTV.

At least ten counts were recorded for this clonotype. This chain links TRBV7-9 with TRBJ2-4; possibly TRBD1 or TRBD2 for D (5 bases each). Trimming removed 1 base from V and 2 bases from J, with 15 bases in between. There are 17 residues in the CDR3. CDR1 SEHNR and CDR2 FQNEAQ come from the germline V gene (reference sequence). CDR3 in amino acids: CASSLVGTYHTKNIQYF. CDR3 nucleotide sequence: TGTGCCAGCAGCTTAGTCGGGACCTACCACACCAAAAACATTCAGTACTTC.

This clonotype occurred many times. The chain joins TRBV12-3 or TRBV12-4 to TRBJ2-1; D unclear. V lost 1 base to trimming and J lost 15 bases, with 22 bases between them. This CDR3 comprises 15 residues. CDR3 sequence reads: CASSLEPDRQMRPFF. For the CDR3, the DNA is TGTGCCAGCAGTTTAGAGCCCGACCGCCAGATGAGACCGTTCTTC.

The chain uses TRBV10-2 and TRBJ1-5; D gene uncertain. From germline, CDR1 is WSHSY and CDR2 SAAADI. Trimming removed 3 bases from V and 3 bases from J, with 9 bases in between. CDR3 length equals 14 residues. CDR3 loop: CASSDLGNNQPQHF. CDR3 nucleotides: TGCGCCAGCAGTGACTTAGGGAACAATCAGCCCCAGCATTTT.